These 31 T cell receptor beta chains share one sample of origin, sequenced in a study of shared clonotypes between healthy human individuals. Profiled with immunoSEQ multiplex PCR; TCRdb holds only in-frame clones, not every one. The sample contains roughly 1 million clones, about 74% of which appear only once. Specimen: memory CD4+ T cells sorted from blood. Subset of the sample: CD45RA-negative fraction. The receptors shown here come from a man in his late teens or twenties in good health.

V gene TRBV11-2 combines with J gene TRBJ2-3; TRBD1 matches 7 bases. Germline V CDR1 and CDR2: SGHAT, FQNNGV. The CDR3 is 15 amino acids. V was pared by 5 bases and J by 4 bases, with 9 bases of the junction left unmatched. CDR3 region: CASSPEGGTADTQYF. The CDR3 region has the DNA TGTGCCAGCAGCCCAGAAGGGGGCACGGCAGATACGCAGTATTTT. Looking up the rest from reference TRBV11-2 and TRBJ2-3 gives the full variable domain: EAGVAQSPRYKIIEKRQSVAFWCNPISGHATLYWYQQILGQGPKLLIQFQNNGVVDDSQLPKDRFSAERLKGVDSTLKIQPAKLEDSAVYLCASSPEGGTADTQYFGPGTRLTVL.

This clone was observed a few times. CDR3 amino acids: CASSEWGYGYTF. In DNA form, the CDR3 reads TGTGCCAGCAGTGAATGGGGCTATGGCTACACCTTC. The chain combines TRBV6-1 with TRBJ1-2; no clear D. This CDR3 spans 12 amino acids. With 2 bases removed from V and 4 bases from J, the gap between germline ends came to 5 bases. Germline CDR1 and CDR2: MNHNS and SASEGT.

The rearrangement joins TRBV6-6 to TRBJ1-1; possibly TRBD1 for D (5 bases). The CDR3 has 13 amino acids. Trimming removed 6 bases at V and 5 bases at J, with 13 bases between. Germline V gene data show CDR1 as MNHNY and CDR2 as SVGAGI (reference sequence). The CDR3 region is CASRRDRATEAFF. The CDR3 DNA reads as TGTGCCAGCAGAAGGGACCGCGCGACTGAAGCTTTCTTT.

This clone was seen a handful of times. The J gene is TRBJ1-2, the V gene TRBV28, with 12 nucleotides matching TRBD1. The junction had 9 bases not matched to a gene; V was cut back by 6 bases and J by 4 bases. The CDR3 length is 16 residues. Germline values: CDR1 MDHEN, CDR2 SYDVKM. CDR3 coding DNA: TGTGCCAGCAGGGACCCCGGGACAGGGGGCCCCTATGGCTACACCTTC. This encodes CASRDPGTGGPYGYTF.

With respect to this clone: A far larger clone is just one base off, so this is likely a read error. V usage is TRBV7-9 and J usage is TRBJ2-1, with 14 bases matching TRBD2. After removal of 5 bases from V and 1 base from J, the junction contained 7 bases not matched to a gene. The CDR3 consists of 18 residues. In germline, CDR1 is SEHNR, CDR2 FQNEAQ (reference sequence). CDR3 DNA sequence: TGTGCCAGCAGCCAGGGCTGGACTAGCGGGAGGTCCTACAATGAGCAGTTCTTC. Translating it yields CASSQGWTSGRSYNEQFF.

This clone showed up many times. The chain links TRBV30 to TRBJ1-1, with D unclear. The V gene lost 2 bases and the J gene lost 3 bases, with 1 base spanning the gap. The CDR3 loop spans 10 amino acids. Germline V gene sequence: CDR1 GTSNPN, CDR2 SVGIG (reference sequence). This chain's CDR3 is CAWSYTEAFF. CDR3 in DNA: TGTGCCTGGAGTTACACTGAAGCTTTCTTT.

The CDR3: CASSLAYKTRNTEAFF. CDR3 nucleotide sequence: TGTGCCAGCAGTTTAGCCTATAAGACACGGAACACTGAAGCTTTCTTT. The chain links TRBV28 to TRBJ1-1, with D unclear. Germline CDR1 reads MDHEN; CDR2 reads SYDVKM. The V and J ends lost 2 bases and 1 base respectively, with 14 bases between them. CDR3 length: 16 residues.

With respect to this clone: The junction and the germline gene differ at one end; a read error may be behind it. This chain connects TRBV7-7 to TRBJ2-1, with 9 bases that match TRBD2. Germline CDR1 SSHAT, CDR2 FNYEAQ (reference sequence). This CDR3 region has 15 residues. CDR3 region: CASSLGVVGTSLLIF. For the CDR3, the DNA is TGTGCTAGCAGCTTGGGGGTCGTCGGGACTAGCCTTTTAATCTTC.

The rearrangement links TRBV11-2 to TRBJ1-5, with unresolved D. Germline CDR1 SGHAT, CDR2 FQNNGV. The V gene lost 6 bases and the J gene lost 0 bases, with 18 bases spanning the gap. The CDR3 runs to 17 residues. CDR3 protein: CASRGFVAGFSNQPQHF. The CDR3 coding sequence is TGTGCCAGCAGGGGGTTTGTAGCGGGTTTTAGCAATCAGCCCCAGCATTTT.

J is TRBJ2-3 and V is TRBV5-1; D is uncertain. The germline V gene encodes CDR1 SGHRS and CDR2 YFSETQ. The V gene lost 1 base and the J gene lost 0 bases, with 6 bases spanning the gap. The CDR3 runs to 14 residues. The CDR3 DNA reads TGCGCCAGCAGCTTGACCCACAGCACAGATACGCAGTATTTT. Translated: CASSLTHSTDTQYF.

This sequence joins TRBV2 and TRBJ2-3, with 9 bases matching TRBD1. The germline gives CDR1 SNHLY, CDR2 FYNNEI. The ends lost 6 bases at V and 1 base at J; junction bases unmatched: 2. The CDR3 loop spans 14 amino acids. CDR3 sequence: CASRGTGRTDTQYF. In DNA, the CDR3 is TGTGCCAGCAGAGGGACAGGGCGCACAGATACGCAGTATTTT. The whole variable domain, remainder taken from reference TRBV2 and TRBJ2-3, is EPEVTQTPSHQVTQMGQEVILRCVPISNHLYFYWYRQILGQKVEFLVSFYNNEISEKSEIFDDQFSVERPDGSNFTLKIRSTKLEDSAMYFCASRGTGRTDTQYFGPGTRLTVL.

This clone was seen a single time. The rearrangement links TRBV28 to TRBJ2-3, with D maybe TRBD2 (7 bases). Trimming took off 3 bases at V and 6 bases at J, with 16 bases between the two ends. Germline-derived CDR1 and CDR2 are MDHEN and SYDVKM. CDR3 length: 15 residues. The CDR3 spells CASSFGAGAPDTQYF. The CDR3 DNA follows: TGTGCCAGCAGTTTTGGGGCGGGGGCCCCGGATACGCAGTATTTT.

V gene TRBV28 combines with J gene TRBJ1-2; unclear D gene. Germline V gene sequence: CDR1 MDHEN, CDR2 SYDVKM. The V gene lost 8 bases and the J gene lost 7 bases, with 20 bases spanning the gap. The length of the CDR3 is 14 residues. The CDR3 spells CASALGLKDLGYTF. CDR3 coding DNA: TGTGCCAGCGCCTTAGGCCTCAAGGACCTTGGCTACACCTTC.

This rearrangement joins TRBV9 to TRBJ1-3; D possibly corresponds to TRBD1 (5 bases). Trimming removed 0 bases at V and 0 bases at J, with 10 bases between. This CDR3 region has 16 residues. From germline, CDR1 is SGDLS and CDR2 YYNGEE. The CDR3 sequence: CASSVEQASSGNTIYF. The CDR3 region has the DNA TGTGCCAGCAGCGTAGAACAGGCAAGCTCTGGAAACACCATATATTTT.

The DNA for the CDR3 is TGTGCCACCAGCAGTCTCCGGACAGGGGGCGCTTTTTCGGGAAACACCATATATTTT. Translating gives CATSSLRTGGAFSGNTIYF. The chain joins TRBV15 to TRBJ1-3; 11 bases align to TRBD1. The germline V gene encodes CDR1 LNHNV and CDR2 YYDKDF (reference sequence). The CDR3 contains 19 residues. The ends lost 3 bases at V and 4 bases at J; junction bases unmatched: 14.

The genes are TRBV7-2 and TRBJ1-1, with 8 bases fitting TRBD1. This CDR3 spans 16 amino acids. Germline values: CDR1 SGHTA, CDR2 FQGNSA. With V trimmed by 10 bases and J by 6 bases, 19 bases remained unmatched. CDR3 in DNA: TGTGCCACATCACTCCGGACAGGGCCTCTGGGATCTGAAGCTTTCTTT. It codes for CATSLRTGPLGSEAFF.

The rearrangement uses TRBV12-5 and TRBJ1-1; 8 bases are a match to TRBD1. The germline CDR1 and CDR2 sequences are LGHNT and FRNRAP. V gave up 4 bases and J gave up 4 bases; unmatched junction bases: 8. The CDR3 has 15 residues. This CDR3 is CASGSIQGQATEAFF. CDR3 bases: TGTGCTAGTGGTTCAATACAGGGACAGGCCACTGAAGCTTTCTTT. Combining the CDR3 with reference TRBV12-5 and TRBJ1-1 gives the whole variable domain DARVTQTPRHKVTEMGQEVTMRCQPILGHNTVFWYRQTMMQGLELLAYFRNRAPLDDSGMPKDRFSAEMPDATLATLKIQPSEPRDSAVYFCASGSIQGQATEAFFGQGTRLTVV.

The chain joins TRBV6-1 to TRBJ2-7; possibly TRBD1 for D (6 bases). The CDR3 extends over 15 amino acids. V was cut by 3 bases and J by 3 bases, with 15 bases left in between. The V gene's germline CDR1 is MNHNS and CDR2 SASEGT. The CDR3 DNA reads as TGTGCCAGCAGTGATAAACAGACAGGCCGCTACGAGCAGTACTTC. This translates into CASSDKQTGRYEQYF.

The gene calls are TRBV28 and TRBJ1-1, with a possible D match to TRBD1 (5 bases). Looked up from germline, CDR1 is MDHEN and CDR2 is SYDVKM. Deletions cut 3 bases from V and 2 bases from J, with 25 bases between. The CDR3 length is 19 residues. The CDR3, as DNA: TGTGCCAGCAGTTTGGGTGTAACCGGCAGGGTCAGGCCTAACACTGAAGCTTTCTTT. Encoded protein: CASSLGVTGRVRPNTEAFF.

V is TRBV5-1 and J is TRBJ1-4; a weak D match, TRBD1 (5 bases). V dropped 4 bases and J dropped 0 bases, with 19 bases sitting between them. This CDR3 region has 18 residues. Germline CDR1 is SGHRS and CDR2 is YFSETQ. CDR3 DNA: TGCGCCAGCAGCCTGGTGGGAATCGACAGTGCAACTAATGAAAAACTGTTTTTT. This gives the protein CASSLVGIDSATNEKLFF.

The chain is built from TRBV5-1 and TRBJ2-5; maybe TRBD1 (7 bases). The CDR3 is 15 amino acids. The germline V gene has CDR1 SGHRS and CDR2 YFSETQ. Trimming pared 0 bases from V and 4 bases from J, leaving 13 bases between. The CDR3 nucleotides are TGCGCCAGCAGCTTGGAGCCAGGGGGAGGAGAGACCCAGTACTTC. Encoded protein: CASSLEPGGGETQYF. The full variable domain, completed using reference TRBV5-1 and TRBJ2-5, is KAGVTQTPRYLIKTRGQQVTLSCSPISGHRSVSWYQQTPGQGLQFLFEYFSETQRNKGNFPGRFSGRQFSNSRSEMNVSTLELGDSALYLCASSLEPGGGETQYFGPGTRLLVL.

The rearrangement links TRBV29-1 to TRBJ1-2, with TRBD1 as a possible D gene (6 bases). The CDR3 runs to 11 residues. The germline CDR1 and CDR2 sequences are SQVTM and ANQGSEA. CDR3 region: CSSFTGIGYTF. The CDR3 DNA follows: TGCAGTTCTTTCACAGGGATTGGCTACACCTTC.

CDR3 sequence reads: CASGRASDTGELFF. The CDR3 DNA follows: TGCGCCAGCGGGAGGGCCTCCGACACCGGGGAGCTGTTTTTT. The rearrangement links TRBV5-1 to TRBJ2-2; 7 bases line up with TRBD2. In germline, CDR1 is SGHRS, CDR2 YFSETQ. With V trimmed by 7 bases and J by 3 bases, 6 bases remained unmatched. This CDR3 spans 14 amino acids.

This clone was observed a handful of times. The chain carries TRBV19 and TRBJ1-4; possibly TRBD1 for D (5 bases). CDR1 and CDR2 from the germline V gene are LNHDA and SQIVND (reference sequence). The germline V and J ends were trimmed by 3 bases and 8 bases, with 13 bases remaining between them. The CDR3 covers 14 residues. The CDR3 is CASSIEGSREKLFF. The CDR3 DNA reads TGTGCCAGTAGTATTGAGGGGTCGCGCGAAAAACTGTTTTTT.

The chain employs TRBV5-1 and TRBJ2-2; D is ambiguous. Germline loops: CDR1 SGHRS, CDR2 YFSETQ. The CDR3 extends over 13 amino acids. Trimming removed 0 bases from V and 9 bases from J, with 9 bases in between. This CDR3 reads CASSLGDVRELFF. The CDR3 DNA is TGCGCCAGCAGCTTGGGTGACGTGCGGGAGCTGTTTTTT. The full variable domain, rest sourced from reference TRBV5-1 and TRBJ2-2, is KAGVTQTPRYLIKTRGQQVTLSCSPISGHRSVSWYQQTPGQGLQFLFEYFSETQRNKGNFPGRFSGRQFSNSRSEMNVSTLELGDSALYLCASSLGDVRELFFGEGSRLTVL.

This rearrangement joins TRBV2 to TRBJ2-7; D uncertain. The CDR3 loop spans 13 amino acids. Germline V gene data show CDR1 as SNHLY and CDR2 as FYNNEI. V was shortened by 5 bases and J by 1 base, with 9 bases between the two germline ends. CDR3 residues: CASSLNLSYEQYF. The DNA of the CDR3 is TGTGCCAGCAGTCTTAACTTGTCCTACGAGCAGTACTTC. The whole variable domain, filled in from reference TRBV2 and TRBJ2-7, reads EPEVTQTPSHQVTQMGQEVILRCVPISNHLYFYWYRQILGQKVEFLVSFYNNEISEKSEIFDDQFSVERPDGSNFTLKIRSTKLEDSAMYFCASSLNLSYEQYFGPGTRLTVT.

This chain links TRBV29-1 with TRBJ1-1; 9 nucleotides agree with TRBD1. This CDR3 region has 13 residues. Germline-derived CDR1 and CDR2 are SQVTM and ANQGSEA. The CDR3 DNA sequence: TGCAGTACCGGGACAGGGAAAAACACTGAAGCTTTCTTT. Residues: CSTGTGKNTEAFF.

The DNA for the CDR3 is TGTGCCATCAGCTACGACAGGGGGTCTTTCTTT. This gives the protein CAISYDRGSFF. The V and J genes are TRBV6-1 and TRBJ1-1; 9 nucleotides align to TRBD1. The CDR3 spans 11 residues. In germline, CDR1 is MNHNS, CDR2 SASEGT. The ends lost 10 bases at V and 12 bases at J; junction bases unmatched: 9.

The CDR3 nucleotides read TGCGCCAGCAGCTTGGGAGGGTATACGCAGTATTTT. Amino acid sequence: CASSLGGYTQYF. J is TRBJ2-3 and V is TRBV5-1; a possible D gene is TRBD2 (5 bases). The V end lost 0 bases, the J end lost 7 bases, and 6 bases lay between the germline ends. The CDR3 totals 12 residues. CDR1 and CDR2 (germline): SGHRS, YFSETQ. The entire variable domain, with the rest obtained from reference TRBV5-1 and TRBJ2-3, is as follows: KAGVTQTPRYLIKTRGQQVTLSCSPISGHRSVSWYQQTPGQGLQFLFEYFSETQRNKGNFPGRFSGRQFSNSRSEMNVSTLELGDSALYLCASSLGGYTQYFGPGTRLTVL.

The chain carries TRBV5-6 and TRBJ1-2; 9 bases align to TRBD1. This CDR3 has 15 residues. V shed 4 bases, J shed 4 bases, and the junction held 8 bases outside the gene matches. Germline values: CDR1 SGHDT, CDR2 YYEEEE. The CDR3 DNA reads as TGTGCCAGCAGCCCAGGGACAGGGTCGCTCTATGGCTACACCTTC. This sequence encodes CASSPGTGSLYGYTF.

This chain joins TRBV19 and TRBJ1-5; D not certain. V lost 5 bases, J lost 11 bases, and 13 bases lay in between. In germline, CDR1 is LNHDA, CDR2 SQIVND (reference sequence). The CDR3 runs to 12 residues. The CDR3 is CASSLTDRSQHF. The CDR3 coding sequence is TGTGCCAGTAGTTTAACAGACCGGTCCCAGCATTTT.